The sequence of this T cell receptor beta chain was determined in a study of T cells in Graves' hyperthyroidism and ophthalmopathy. TCR beta CDR3 region amplification was performed from RNA transcripts. First-round RT-PCR targeting the TCR CDR3 was performed with the HTBI primer set. TCRdb re-analysed the multiplex PCR reads in MiXCR, keeping a single row per CDR3 protein. The table lists roughly 580,000 distinct CDR3 sequences, roughly 50% of them singletons. The study enrolled patients aged 18 to 65 with newly diagnosed hyperthyroidism of under 2 months' duration. The diagnoses drew upon clinical symptoms, serum thyroxine and TRAb, thyroid ultrasound and orbital computed tomography. Of note for this clonotype: No antigen is known for it. One base away lies a much larger clone, so this may be a sequencing read error.

General study points: Peripheral blood also featured most of the thyroid clonotypes expanded above 0.001.

The CDR3 covers 14 residues. Germline V gene data show CDR1 as SGHVS and CDR2 as FQNEAQ. The sample consisted of peripheral blood or thyroid tissue (not recorded which). The genes are TRBV7-8 and TRBJ2-5, with 9 bases lining up with TRBD2. This sequence was found in a woman younger than 35 with Graves' hyperthyroidism. The CDR3 loop is CASDSGSGQETQYF. The CDR3 nucleotides are TGCGCCAGCGATAGCGGGAGTGGGCAAGAGACCCAGTACTTC.